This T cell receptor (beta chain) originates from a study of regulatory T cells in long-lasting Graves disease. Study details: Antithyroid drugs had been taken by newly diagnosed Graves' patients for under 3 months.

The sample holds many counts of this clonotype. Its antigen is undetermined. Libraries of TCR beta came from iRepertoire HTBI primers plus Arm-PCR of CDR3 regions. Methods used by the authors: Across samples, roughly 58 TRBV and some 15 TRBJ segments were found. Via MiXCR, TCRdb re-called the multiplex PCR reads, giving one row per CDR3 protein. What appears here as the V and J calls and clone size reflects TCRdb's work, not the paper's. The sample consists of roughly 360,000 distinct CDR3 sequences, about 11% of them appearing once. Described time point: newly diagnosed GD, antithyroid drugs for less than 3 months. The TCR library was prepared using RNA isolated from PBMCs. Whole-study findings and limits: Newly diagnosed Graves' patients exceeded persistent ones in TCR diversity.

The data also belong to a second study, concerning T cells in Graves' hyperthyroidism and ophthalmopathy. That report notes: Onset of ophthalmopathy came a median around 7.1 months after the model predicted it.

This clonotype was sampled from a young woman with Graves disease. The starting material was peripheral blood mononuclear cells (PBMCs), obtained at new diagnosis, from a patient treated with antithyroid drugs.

The CDR3 DNA follows: TGTGCCAGCAGCTCACCCTACTTGGAGCCCCGCAGCTATGGCTACACCTTC. Translating it yields CASSSPYLEPRSYGYTF. J is TRBJ1-2 and V is TRBV7-2; no reliable D call. This CDR3 spans 17 amino acids. CDR1 and CDR2 (germline): SGHTA, FQGNSA. V was trimmed by 4 bases and J by 4 bases, leaving 22 bases between them.